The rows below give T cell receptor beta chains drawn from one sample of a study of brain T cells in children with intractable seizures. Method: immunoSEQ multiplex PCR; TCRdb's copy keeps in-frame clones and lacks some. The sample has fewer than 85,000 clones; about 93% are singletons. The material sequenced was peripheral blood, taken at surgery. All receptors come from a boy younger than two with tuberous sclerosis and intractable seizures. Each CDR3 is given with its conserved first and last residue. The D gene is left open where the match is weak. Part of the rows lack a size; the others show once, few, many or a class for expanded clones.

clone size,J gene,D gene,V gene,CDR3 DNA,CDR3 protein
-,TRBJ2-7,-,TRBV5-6,TGTGCCAGCAGCCGTTCCACGGGGTACGAGCAGTACTTC,CASSRSTGYEQYF
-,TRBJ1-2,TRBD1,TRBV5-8,TGTGCCAGCAGCTGGGGGACAGAACTTTTTAACTATGGCTACACCTTC,CASSWGTELFNYGYTF
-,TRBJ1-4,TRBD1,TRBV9,TGTGCCAGCAGCCTTGGACAGGGACGGGAAAAACTGTTTTTT,CASSLGQGREKLFF
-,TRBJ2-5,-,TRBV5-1,TGCGCCAGCAGCCTGAGGAACCAAGAGACCCAGTACTTC,CASSLRNQETQYF
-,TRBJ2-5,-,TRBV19,TGTGCCAGTAGTATCGGCGGGGCCCAAGAGACCCAGTACTTC,CASSIGGAQETQYF
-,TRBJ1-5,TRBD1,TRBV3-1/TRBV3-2,TGTGCCAGCAGCCAAGGGACAGGGGGTGCTCAGCCCCAGCATTTT,CASSQGTGGAQPQHF
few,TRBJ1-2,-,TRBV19,TGTGCCAGTAGGGAGGTGCTGAACTATGGCTACACCTTC,CASREVLNYGYTF
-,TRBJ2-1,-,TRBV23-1,TGCGCCAGCAAGAGTCATGAGCAGTTCTTC,CASKSHEQFF
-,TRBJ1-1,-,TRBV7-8,TGTGCCAGCAGCTTAGCGACAAGACGGACTGAAGCTTTCTTT,CASSLATRRTEAFF
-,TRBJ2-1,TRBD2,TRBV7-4,TGTGCCAGCATCCCGGGGATAGCGGGGCCCCTGTGGGGGTACAATGAGCAGTTCTTC,CASIPGIAGPLWGYNEQFF
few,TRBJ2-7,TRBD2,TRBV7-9,TGTGCCAGCAGCTCCTCAGCGGGAGCCTACGAGCAGTACTTC,CASSSSAGAYEQYF
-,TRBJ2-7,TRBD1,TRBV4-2,TGTGCCAGCAGCCAAGACGCGACAGGGGGTTCTTACGAGCAGTACTTC,CASSQDATGGSYEQYF
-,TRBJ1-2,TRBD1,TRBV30,TGTGCCTGGAGTATTTTTTTGGGACAGGGGCTCTATGGCTACACCTTC,CAWSIFLGQGLYGYTF
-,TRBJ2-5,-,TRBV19,TGTGCCAGTAGTCCCGGGACTCCCCAAGAGACCCAGTACTTC,CASSPGTPQETQYF
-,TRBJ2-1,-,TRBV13,TGTGCCAGCAGCTTATTAGGATTTAATGAGCAGTTCTTC,CASSLLGFNEQFF
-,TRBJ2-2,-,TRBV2,TGTGCCAGCAGCCCCGCCGCAGGGACCGGGGAGCTGTTTTTT,CASSPAAGTGELFF
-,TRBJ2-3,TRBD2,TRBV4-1,TGCGCCAGCAGCCGATACACGGGACTAGCGGGTAAGGATACGCAGTATTTT,CASSRYTGLAGKDTQYF
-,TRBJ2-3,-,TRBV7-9,TGTGCCAGCAGCTTAGCGCTGCAGACAGATACGCAGTATTTT,CASSLALQTDTQYF
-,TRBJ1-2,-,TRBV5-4,TGTGCCAGCAGCTTGGGAGGGGTGGGAGGCTACACCTTC,CASSLGGVGGYTF
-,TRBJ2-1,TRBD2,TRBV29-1,TGCAGCGTTGAAGGCGGGAGACATGAGCAGTTCTTC,CSVEGGRHEQFF
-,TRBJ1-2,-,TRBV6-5,TGTGCCAGCTGGTTTCTGTGGGGTTTCAACTATGGCTACACCTTC,CASWFLWGFNYGYTF
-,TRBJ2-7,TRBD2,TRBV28,TGTGCCAGCAGTTCCAGCGGGGAGAGGGCCGAGCAGTACTTC,CASSSSGERAEQYF
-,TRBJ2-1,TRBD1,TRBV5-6,TGTGCCAGCAGCTTGACAGGGGGCGCCACCTACAATGAGCAGTTCTTC,CASSLTGGATYNEQFF
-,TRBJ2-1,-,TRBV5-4,TGTGCCAGCAGCCGCCTTAGCTCCTACAATGAGCAGTTCTTC,CASSRLSSYNEQFF
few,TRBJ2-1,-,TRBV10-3,TGTGCCATCAGTGACAAGTCCCTTGAGCAGTTCTTC,CAISDKSLEQFF
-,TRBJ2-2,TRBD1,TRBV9,TGTGCCAGCAACCCCCGGGACAGGGTTAGAGGCACCGGGGAGCTGTTTTTT,CASNPRDRVRGTGELFF
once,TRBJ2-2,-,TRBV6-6,TGTGCAATCCTTGGAGTCGGGGAGCTGTTTTTT,CAILGVGELFF
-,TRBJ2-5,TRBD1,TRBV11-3,TGTGCCAGCAGCGCCCGGGGACAGGGGGTCCGGGAGACCCAGTACTTC,CASSARGQGVRETQYF
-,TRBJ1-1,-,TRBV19,TGTGCCAGTAGTATCCAGGATGCAGGTGAAGCTTTCTTT,CASSIQDAGEAFF
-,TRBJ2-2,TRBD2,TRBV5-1,TGCGCCAGCAGCTTTGGTCATGGTAGCGGGAGGGCTCCATCGAACACCGGGGAGCTGTTTTTT,CASSFGHGSGRAPSNTGELFF
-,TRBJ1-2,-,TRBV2,TGTGCCAGCAGTAAAAGGACCGAGGACTATGGCTACACCTTC,CASSKRTEDYGYTF
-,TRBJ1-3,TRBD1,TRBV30,TGTGCCTGGAGTGAAAAGTTAGGGACAGTCGCTGGAAACACCATATATTTT,CAWSEKLGTVAGNTIYF
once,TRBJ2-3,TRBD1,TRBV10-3,TGTGCCATCTGGGACAGGGGCGCAGATACGCAGTATTTT,CAIWDRGADTQYF
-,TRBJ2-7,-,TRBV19,TGTGCCACCTCGGTCGGGGGACGATACGAGCAGTACTTC,CATSVGGRYEQYF
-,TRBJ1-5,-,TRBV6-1,TGTGCCAGCAGTGAAATGTGGCAGCCTAGCAATCAGCCCCAGCATTTT,CASSEMWQPSNQPQHF
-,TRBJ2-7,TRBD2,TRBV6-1,TGTGCCAGCAGTGAGGGGACTAGCGGGAGAACGCAGTACTTC,CASSEGTSGRTQYF
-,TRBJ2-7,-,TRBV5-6,TGTGCCAGCAGCTTACAGGGTTATGGATCCTACGAGCAGTACTTC,CASSLQGYGSYEQYF
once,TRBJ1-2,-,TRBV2,TGTGCCAGCAGTGAAGCGCCAGACCCCTATGGCTACACCTTC,CASSEAPDPYGYTF
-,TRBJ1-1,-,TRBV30,TGTGCCTGGCCGGGACCCGGAGGTACTGAAGCTTTCTTT,CAWPGPGGTEAFF
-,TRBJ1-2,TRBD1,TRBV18,TGTGCCAGCCTAAGGGACAGGGGGAAGAATGGCTACACCTTC,CASLRDRGKNGYTF
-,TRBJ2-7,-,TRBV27,TGTGCCAGCAGTCCCCGGGGCGGAACCTACGAGCAGTACTTC,CASSPRGGTYEQYF
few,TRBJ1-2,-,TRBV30,TGTGCCTGGAACGCGGCAGCCTATGGCTACACCTTC,CAWNAAAYGYTF
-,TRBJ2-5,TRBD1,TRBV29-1,TGCAGCGTTATTCCCGACAGGGGGCCAGAGACCCAGTACTTC,CSVIPDRGPETQYF
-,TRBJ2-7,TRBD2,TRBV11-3,TGTGCCAGCAGCTTACCTAGCGGGGGTTACGAGCAGTACTTC,CASSLPSGGYEQYF
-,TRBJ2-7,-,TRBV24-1,TGTGCCACCAGTGAGGCAAGCTGGCCCTACGAGCAGTACTTC,CATSEASWPYEQYF
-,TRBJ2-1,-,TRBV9,TGTGCCAGCAGCGCCGGGGGCCAATACAATGAGCAGTTCTTC,CASSAGGQYNEQFF
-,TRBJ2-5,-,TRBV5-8,TGTGCCAGCAGCTTAAGGGGTGGTGAGACCCAGTACTTC,CASSLRGGETQYF
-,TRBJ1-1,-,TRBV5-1,TGCGCCAGCAGCCCGGACAGCAACACTGAAGCTTTCTTT,CASSPDSNTEAFF
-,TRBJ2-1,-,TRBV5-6,TGTGCCAGCAGCTTGGGGGACCAGTACAATGAGCAGTTCTTC,CASSLGDQYNEQFF
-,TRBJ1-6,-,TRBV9,TGTGCCAGCAGCGTAGCAGGGGTTCGTGATTCACCCCTCCACTTT,CASSVAGVRDSPLHF
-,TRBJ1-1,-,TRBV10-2,TGCGCCAGCAGTGATGGTGGTACTGAAGCTTTCTTT,CASSDGGTEAFF
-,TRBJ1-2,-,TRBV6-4,TGTGCCAGCAGTGACTCAGAGGGGGGTGGCTACACCTTC,CASSDSEGGGYTF
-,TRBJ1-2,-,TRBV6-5,TGTGCCAGCAGTACCGGACAGTTCTCGTATGGCTACACCTTC,CASSTGQFSYGYTF
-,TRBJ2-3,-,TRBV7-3,TGTGCCAGCAGCTTCGGGACTCACCCAACAGATACGCAGTATTTT,CASSFGTHPTDTQYF
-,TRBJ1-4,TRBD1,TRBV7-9,TGTGCCAGCAGCTTGGGACAGGTCAAGAGTAATGAAAAACTGTTTTTT,CASSLGQVKSNEKLFF
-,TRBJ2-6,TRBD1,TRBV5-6,TGTGCCAGCAGCCGCGGGACAGGCATAGCCGGGGCCAACGTCCTGACTTTC,CASSRGTGIAGANVLTF
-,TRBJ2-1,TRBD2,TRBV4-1,TGCGCCAGCAGCCCCGGACTAGCGGGCAATGAGCAGTTCTTC,CASSPGLAGNEQFF
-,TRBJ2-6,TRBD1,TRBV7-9,TGTGCCAGCAGCGGGGACAGCTCCTTTCTCTCTGGGGCCAACGTCCTGACTTTC,CASSGDSSFLSGANVLTF